These 3 T cell receptor beta chains originate from one sample sequenced in a study of CD8 T cells in Susac syndrome (dated by TCRdb to about 2019). The library was made by the immunoSEQ multiplex PCR assay. RNA was extracted using the RNeasy kit, and about 0.45 to 1 ug of the RNA was reverse transcribed with random hexamers. TCRdb passed the public sequencing reads through fastp at Q25 and MiXCR, retaining productive beta sequences. Entries that share a CDR3 protein sequence are merged under the most common genes and DNA. Across this sample there are some 200,000 distinct CDR3 sequences, with roughly 95% seen only once. In total, the top ten clones hold approximately 0.1% of the sample. What was sequenced was CD4+ T cells from PBMCs. These receptors were taken from a human donor with Susac syndrome.

This clonotype was seen a single time. The chain uses TRBV30 and TRBJ2-5; D gene ambiguous. The CDR3 spans 13 residues. Between the trimmed V and J ends, which lost 2 bases and 2 bases, there was a span of 9 bases. Per the germline V gene, CDR1 is GTSNPN and CDR2 is SVGIG (reference sequence). The CDR3 loop reads CAWSHPNQETQYF. The CDR3 nucleotides are TGTGCCTGGAGTCACCCCAATCAAGAGACCCAGTACTTC.

The chain couples TRBV7-2 to TRBJ2-7; TRBD2 matches at 11 bases. The CDR3 has 15 amino acids. J gave up 2 bases and V 4 bases, and 4 bases lay outside the gene matches. Germline CDR1 is SGHTA and CDR2 is FQGNSA. The CDR3 DNA reads TGTGCCAGCAGCTCGGGACTAGCGGCGACCTACGAGCAGTACTTC. Amino acids: CASSSGLAATYEQYF.

The chain recombines TRBV20-1 with TRBJ1-2; D not certain. Germline V CDR1 and CDR2: DFQATT, SNEGSKA (reference sequence). The CDR3 length is 11 residues. Deletions cut 0 bases from V and 8 bases from J, with 7 bases between. CDR3 in DNA: TGCAGTGCTAGAGACCAGGCCGGCTACACCTTC. Protein: CSARDQAGYTF.